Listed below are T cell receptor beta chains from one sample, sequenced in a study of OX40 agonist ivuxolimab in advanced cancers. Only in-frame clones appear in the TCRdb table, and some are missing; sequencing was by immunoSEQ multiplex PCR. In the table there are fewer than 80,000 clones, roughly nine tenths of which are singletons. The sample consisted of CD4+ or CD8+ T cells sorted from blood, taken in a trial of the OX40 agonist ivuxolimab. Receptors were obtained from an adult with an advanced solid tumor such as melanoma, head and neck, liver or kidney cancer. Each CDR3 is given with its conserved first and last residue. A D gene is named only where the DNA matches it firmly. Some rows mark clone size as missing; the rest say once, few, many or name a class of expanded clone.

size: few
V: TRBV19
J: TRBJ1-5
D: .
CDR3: CASSSRTGGQPQHF
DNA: TGTGCCAGTAGTTCCCGCACGGGGGGACAGCCCCAGCATTTT

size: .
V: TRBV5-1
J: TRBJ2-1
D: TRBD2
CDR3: CASSLGTSGFYNEQFF
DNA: TGCGCCAGCAGCTTGGGGACTAGCGGGTTTTACAATGAGCAGTTCTTC

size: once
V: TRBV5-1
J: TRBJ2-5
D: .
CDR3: CASSPTGGLLGIQETQYF
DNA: TGCGCCAGCAGCCCGACGGGGGGCCTGTTGGGGATCCAAGAGACCCAGTACTTC

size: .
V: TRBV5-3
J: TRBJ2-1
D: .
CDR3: CARSPAGGRKNWSYNEQFF
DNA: TGTGCCAGAAGCCCAGCAGGGGGGAGGAAAAACTGGTCTTACAATGAGCAGTTCTTC

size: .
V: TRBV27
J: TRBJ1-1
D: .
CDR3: CASSPTTGANTEAFF
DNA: TGTGCCAGCAGTCCTACCACAGGAGCGAACACTGAAGCTTTCTTT

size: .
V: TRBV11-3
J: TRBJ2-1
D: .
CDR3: CASSLELGRKQFF
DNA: TGTGCCAGCAGTTTAGAATTGGGCCGAAAGCAGTTCTTC

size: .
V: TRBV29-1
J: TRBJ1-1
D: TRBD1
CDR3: CSVVTGTGGGLSMREAFF
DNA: TGCAGCGTTGTAACCGGGACAGGGGGCGGACTAAGCATGCGTGAAGCTTTCTTT

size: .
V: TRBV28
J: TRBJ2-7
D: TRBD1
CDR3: CASRRYGQGDYYEQYF
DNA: TGTGCCAGCAGGAGATACGGACAGGGTGACTACTACGAGCAGTACTTC

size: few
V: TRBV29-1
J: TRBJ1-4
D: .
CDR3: CSVGKQGVGEKLFF
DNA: TGCAGCGTGGGAAAACAGGGTGTGGGTGAAAAACTGTTTTTT

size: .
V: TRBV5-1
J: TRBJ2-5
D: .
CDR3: CASSPISQETQYF
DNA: TGCGCCAGCAGCCCTATTTCCCAAGAGACCCAGTACTTC

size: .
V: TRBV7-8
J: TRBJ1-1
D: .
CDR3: CASSSTVDGAFF
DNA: TGTGCCAGCAGCTCCACGGTAGACGGAGCTTTCTTT

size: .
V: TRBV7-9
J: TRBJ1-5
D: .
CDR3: CASSNDDQPQHF
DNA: TGTGCCAGCAGCAACGACGATCAGCCCCAGCATTTT

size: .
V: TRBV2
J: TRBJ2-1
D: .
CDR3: CASSAEFSEQFF
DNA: TGTGCCAGCAGTGCGGAGTTCTCTGAGCAGTTCTTC

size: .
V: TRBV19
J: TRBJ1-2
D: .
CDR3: CASSMVTEYGYTF
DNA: TGTGCCAGTAGTATGGTAACGGAGTATGGCTACACCTTC

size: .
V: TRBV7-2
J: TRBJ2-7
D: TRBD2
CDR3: CASSYVPGLAGGSSYEQYF
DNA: TGTGCCAGCAGCTACGTCCCGGGACTAGCGGGAGGGTCCTCCTACGAGCAGTACTTC

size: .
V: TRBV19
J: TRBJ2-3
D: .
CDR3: CASSGGLAPRTDTQYF
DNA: TGTGCCAGTAGTGGCGGCCTTGCGCCACGCACAGATACGCAGTATTTT

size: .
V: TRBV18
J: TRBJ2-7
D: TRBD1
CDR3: CASSLGQGAYEQYF
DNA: TGTGCCAGCTCACTAGGTCAGGGGGCCTACGAGCAGTACTTC

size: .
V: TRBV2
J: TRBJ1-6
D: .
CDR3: CASSEGQGSNSPLHF
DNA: TGTGCCAGCAGTGAGGGGCAGGGGAGTAATTCACCCCTCCACTTT

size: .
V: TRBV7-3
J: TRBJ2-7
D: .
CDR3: CASSSIGAPGSIAYEQYF
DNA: TGTGCCAGCAGCTCCATTGGAGCGCCAGGTAGTATAGCGTACGAGCAGTACTTC

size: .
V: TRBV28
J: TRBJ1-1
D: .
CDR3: CASSSSFRGAFF
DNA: TGTGCCAGCAGTTCCTCGTTTAGGGGAGCTTTCTTT

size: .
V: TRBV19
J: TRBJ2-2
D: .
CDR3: CASKGNHANTGELFF
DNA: TGTGCCAGTAAGGGGAACCATGCGAACACCGGGGAGCTGTTTTTT

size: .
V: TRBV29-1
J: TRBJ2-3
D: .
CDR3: CSVIAAKDTQYF
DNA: TGCAGCGTTATAGCGGCGAAAGATACGCAGTATTTT

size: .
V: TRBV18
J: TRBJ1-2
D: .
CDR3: CASSPRGWGADNYGYTF
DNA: TGTGCCAGCTCACCCCGGGGTTGGGGGGCTGATAACTATGGCTACACCTTC

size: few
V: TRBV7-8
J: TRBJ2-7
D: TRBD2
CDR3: CASSAILAGLPEQYF
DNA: TGTGCCAGCAGCGCCATACTAGCGGGCCTCCCCGAGCAGTACTTC

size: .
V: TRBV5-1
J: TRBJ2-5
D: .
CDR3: CASSFQGPNEAQYF
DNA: TGCGCCAGCAGCTTCCAGGGTCCCAATGAAGCCCAGTACTTC

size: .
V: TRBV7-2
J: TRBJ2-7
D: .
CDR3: CASSSRGKGDIIYEQYF
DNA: TGTGCCAGCAGCTCGAGGGGGAAAGGGGACATCATCTACGAGCAGTACTTC

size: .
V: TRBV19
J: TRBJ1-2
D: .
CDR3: CASSIRTGSKNYGYTF
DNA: TGTGCCAGTAGTATAAGGACGGGCAGCAAAAACTATGGCTACACCTTC

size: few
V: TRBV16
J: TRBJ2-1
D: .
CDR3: CASSQSARGGNEQFF
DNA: TGTGCCAGCAGCCAATCAGCCAGGGGTGGCAATGAGCAGTTCTTC

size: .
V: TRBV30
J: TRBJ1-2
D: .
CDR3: CAWGAHEGTSYTF
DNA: TGTGCCTGGGGGGCGCACGAGGGGACTAGCTACACCTTC